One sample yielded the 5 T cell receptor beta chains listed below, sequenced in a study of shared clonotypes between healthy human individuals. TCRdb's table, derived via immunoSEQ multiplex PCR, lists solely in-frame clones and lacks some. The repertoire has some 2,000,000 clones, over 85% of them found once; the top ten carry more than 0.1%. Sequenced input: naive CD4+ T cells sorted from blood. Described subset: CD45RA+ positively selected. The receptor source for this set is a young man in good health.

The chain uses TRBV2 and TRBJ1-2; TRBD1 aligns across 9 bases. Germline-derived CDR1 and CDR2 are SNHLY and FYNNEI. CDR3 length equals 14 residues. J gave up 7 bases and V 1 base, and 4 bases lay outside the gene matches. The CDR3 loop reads CASSEEGQGFGYTF. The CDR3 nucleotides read TGTGCCAGCAGTGAAGAGGGACAGGGATTTGGCTACACCTTC.

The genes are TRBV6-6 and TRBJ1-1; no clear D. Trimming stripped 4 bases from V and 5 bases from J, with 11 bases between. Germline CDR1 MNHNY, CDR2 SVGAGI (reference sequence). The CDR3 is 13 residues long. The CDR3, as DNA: TGTGCCAGCAGTTCCCCGGGAGGGACTGAAGCTTTCTTT. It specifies CASSSPGGTEAFF.

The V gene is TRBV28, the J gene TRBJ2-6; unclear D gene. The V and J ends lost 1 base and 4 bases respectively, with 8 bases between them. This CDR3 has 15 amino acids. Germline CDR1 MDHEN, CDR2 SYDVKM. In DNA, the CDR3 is TGTGCCAGCAGTTTATCCCGTCTGGGGGCCAACGTCCTGACTTTC. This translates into CASSLSRLGANVLTF.

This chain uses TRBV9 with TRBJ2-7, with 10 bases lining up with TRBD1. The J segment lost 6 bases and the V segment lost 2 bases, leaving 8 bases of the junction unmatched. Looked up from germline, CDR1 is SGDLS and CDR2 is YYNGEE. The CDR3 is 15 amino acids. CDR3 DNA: TGTGCCAGCAGCGTTCGTGACAGGGGGCCAATCGAGCAGTACTTC. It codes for CASSVRDRGPIEQYF.

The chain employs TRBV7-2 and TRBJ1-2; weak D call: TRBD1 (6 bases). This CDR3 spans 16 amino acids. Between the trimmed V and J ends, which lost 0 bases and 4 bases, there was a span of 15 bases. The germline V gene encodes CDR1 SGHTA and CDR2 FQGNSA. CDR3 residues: CASSLAATGTAYGYTF. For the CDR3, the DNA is TGTGCCAGCAGCTTAGCGGCGACAGGAACGGCCTATGGCTACACCTTC.